This T cell receptor beta chain originates from a study of blood T cell repertoires in COVID-19. The method was immunoSEQ multiplex PCR; TCRdb's version includes in-frame clones alone and lacks a portion of them. This table has 200,000 to 250,000 clones, 65% to 90% appearing once. Germline lookup yields CDR1 SEHNR and CDR2 FQNEAQ (reference sequence). The CDR3 totals 15 residues. V was pared by 5 bases and J by 1 base, with 3 bases of the junction left unmatched. All enrollees were roughly 18 to 90 years old and from roughly 26 US areas. Self-reported history from a screening survey and questionnaire set each donor's cohort.

This TCR was recovered from a woman aged 50 to 60 with acute COVID-19. The sequencing input was PBMCs or T cells enriched from blood (not recorded which). The J gene is TRBJ2-1, the V gene TRBV7-9; 9 bases map to TRBD2. The DNA of the CDR3 is TGTGCCAGCAGCCGGCTAGCGGGGTCCTACAATGAGCAGTTCTTC. Translating gives CASSRLAGSYNEQFF.